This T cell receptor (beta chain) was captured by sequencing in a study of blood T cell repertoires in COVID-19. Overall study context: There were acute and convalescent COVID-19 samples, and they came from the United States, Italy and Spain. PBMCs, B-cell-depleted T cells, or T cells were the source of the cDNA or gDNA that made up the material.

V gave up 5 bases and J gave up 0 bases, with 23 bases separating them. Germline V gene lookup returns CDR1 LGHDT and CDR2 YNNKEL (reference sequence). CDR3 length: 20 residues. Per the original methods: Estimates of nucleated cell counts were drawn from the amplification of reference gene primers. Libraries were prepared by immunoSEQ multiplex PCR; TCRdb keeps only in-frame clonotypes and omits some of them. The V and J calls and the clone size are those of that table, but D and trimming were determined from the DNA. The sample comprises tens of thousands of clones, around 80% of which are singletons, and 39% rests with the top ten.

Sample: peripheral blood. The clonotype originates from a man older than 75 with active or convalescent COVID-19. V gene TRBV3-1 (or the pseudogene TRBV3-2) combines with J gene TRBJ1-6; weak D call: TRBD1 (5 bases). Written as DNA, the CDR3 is TGTGCCAGCAGCTCGACTCGGAAAGGGGAAGATTTCTCCTATAATTCACCCCTCCACTTT. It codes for CASSSTRKGEDFSYNSPLHF.